The 5 T cell receptor beta chains in this list originate from one sample, sequenced in a study of graft-versus-host responses after intestinal transplantation. For these TCRs, the target antigens are not known. The repertoire was sequenced with immunoSEQ multiplex PCR; TCRdb's copy has only in-frame clones and lacks some. Among tens of thousands of clones, under 95% were seen once, and the ten largest hold 2% to 2.5%. This material consisted of unstimulated CD8+ T cells sorted from spleen or lymph node cells, taken before intestinal transplant. The receptor set was obtained from a human donor who received an intestinal transplant.

The chain couples TRBV27 to TRBJ2-6; 7 nucleotides line up with TRBD1. This CDR3 is built from 15 residues. Germline V gene sequence: CDR1 MNHEY, CDR2 SMNVEV (reference sequence). The V and J ends lost 5 bases and 2 bases, in that order; junction bases with no gene match: 3. This CDR3 reads CASSQGTAGANVLTF. The CDR3, as DNA: TGTGCCAGCAGTCAAGGGACAGCTGGGGCCAACGTCCTGACTTTC.

The rearrangement uses TRBV5-1 and TRBJ2-3, with 7 bases identical to TRBD2. The ends lost 2 bases at V and 3 bases at J; junction bases unmatched: 6. Germline V gene data show CDR1 as SGHRS and CDR2 as YFSETQ. The length of the CDR3 is 15 residues. The CDR3 DNA reads as TGCGCCAGCAGCTTTACTAGCGAAGTAACAGATACGCAGTATTTT. This translates into CASSFTSEVTDTQYF.

V gene TRBV10-3 combines with J gene TRBJ1-1; possibly TRBD1 for D (6 bases). Germline V gives CDR1 ENHRY, CDR2 SYGVKD. Trimming took 6 bases from V and 4 from J, leaving 15 bases between them. The CDR3 has 14 residues. The CDR3 sequence is CAIREDSPLTEAFF. CDR3 nucleotides: TGTGCCATCAGGGAGGACAGTCCCCTCACTGAAGCTTTCTTT.

The chain joins TRBV6-5 to TRBJ1-1; D gene uncertain. The germline CDR1 and CDR2 sequences are MNHEY and SVGAGI. V lost 4 bases and J lost 2, with 11 bases in between. This CDR3 has 14 amino acids. The CDR3 is CASSWSGLNTEAFF. In nucleotides, the CDR3 is TGTGCCAGCAGTTGGAGTGGACTTAACACTGAAGCTTTCTTT.

CDR3: CASSLRLVPPYNEQFF. The CDR3, as DNA: TGTGCCAGCAGCTTGAGGCTAGTACCTCCGTACAATGAGCAGTTCTTC. This chain links TRBV7-2 with TRBJ2-1; D is unclear. The germline V gene encodes CDR1 SGHTA and CDR2 FQGNSA. V dropped 3 bases and J dropped 4 bases, with 16 bases sitting between them. This CDR3 is 16 amino acids long.